This T cell receptor (beta chain) came from a study of cytotoxic CD8 clonotypes in ibrutinib-treated CLL (dated by TCRdb to the early 2020s). Study-level background: The cohort included roughly 15 treatment-naive and ten to twelve relapsed/refractory patients; about 18 were IGHV unmutated. Cryopreserved peripheral blood mononuclear cells were obtained prior to treatment, at the time of response, and at either disease progression or sustained remission. Of the 90 or so participants in the trial, roughly 26 had longitudinal samples available. The response samples were drawn at a median of 12 months into treatment, with a range of about 6 to 36 months. Samples averaged 255,043 productive templates and 90,000 to 100,000 productive rearrangements. Every remission and progressive disease sample was obtained while ibrutinib was still being received by the patients. Responses were partial in 24 patients and complete in 2; after median 68 months follow-up, about 15 stayed in remission and approximately 12 progressed.

In the paper's terms, the time point label means: approximately eleven months on ibrutinib. Approximately 2 micrograms of genomic DNA were extracted from cryopreserved PBMCs for TCR beta library preparation. Longitudinal blood samples from CLL patients on ibrutinib monotherapy underwent high-throughput TCR beta sequencing. The patients took part in an open-label, single-center phase 2 trial of ibrutinib monotherapy. A distance of 14 bases separates the germline ends of V and J, which lose 7 bases and 4 bases respectively. CDR1 and CDR2, looked up from the germline V gene, are MNHNS and SASEGT. The CDR3 goes from the cysteine to the phenylalanine over 14 residues. This entry keeps only the CDR3 DNA: 42 bases, framed from base 1. Details on this clone: Its cognate antigen has yet to be identified. No base quality information exists; no much larger clone differs at one position.

The goal of deep resolution MiSeq sequencing was a depth between 1 in 1 million and 1 in 200,000 T cells, and coverage averaged 10x per clonotype. The immunoSEQ hsTCRB Kit was used to generate the TCR beta libraries. The paper's data handling went like this. ImmunoSEQ Data Assistant and ImmunoSEQ Analyzer were used for data analysis, and V, D and J genes were assigned according to IMGT definitions. Clonality, which ranges from 0 to 1, was calculated by subtracting the normalized Shannon entropy of productive rearrangement frequencies from one. Only overrepresented clonotypes making up at least 0.05% of the repertoire of each patient were included in the public clonotype analysis. Some twelve repertoires from age-matched healthy donors, obtained from immuneACCESS, served as clonality controls. Drawn from immuneACCESS, this table holds only the in-frame rearrangements with V and J called that TCRdb kept. Clones are partly lost; checked studies trace under half to an unresolved V gene and leave the rest unexplained. V, J and clone size are taken as reported in that table, and D and trimming were inferred from the DNA itself. Counted in this sample were tens of thousands of clones; less than 70% of them appeared once. The top ten clones comprise around 13% of the sample.

Overall study results and their limits: An increase in clonality was observed at ibrutinib response, with clonality remaining stable during sustained remission and falling back toward baseline at progression. Lymph node repertoires were not examined, and the timing of sampling was not matched between patients in sustained remission and those whose disease progressed. Public clonotypes were found to be uncommon and were observed to contract or remain stable during treatment; the increase in clonality was shown to reflect expansion of private clonotypes at ibrutinib response. At baseline, clonality was higher than in age-matched healthy donors and showed a strong correlation with circulating CD8+ T-cell counts.

This receptor was obtained from a human donor with chronic lymphocytic leukemia. Sequenced material: PBMCs, taken after 12 months of ibrutinib treatment. The rearrangement combines TRBV6-1 with TRBJ1-5, with no confident D gene call. The CDR3 region reads CASMTYSGNQPQHF. The DNA sequence is TGTGCCAGCATGACCTACAGCGGGAATCAGCCCCAGCATTTT.